One sample yielded the 19 T cell receptor beta chains listed below, sequenced in a study of T cells after yellow fever vaccination. TCRdb reprocessed the 5' RACE reads with MiXCR, giving one entry per CDR3 protein. The repertoire has fewer than 450,000 distinct CDR3 sequences, roughly 10% of them found once; the top ten carry roughly 18%. Sequencing used PBMCs, obtained on the day of the first yellow fever vaccination. These receptors all stem from a man aged 18-30 years who received the YFV17D yellow fever vaccine.

In this sample, this clonotype turned up a few times. The rearrangement links TRBV3-1 to TRBJ2-2; tentatively, D is TRBD1 (5 bases). The germline V gene encodes CDR1 LGHDT and CDR2 YNNKEL (reference sequence). Trimming stripped 4 bases from V and 5 bases from J, with 8 bases between. This CDR3 contains 13 residues. The CDR3 loop is CASSPRVTGELFF. Here the CDR3 DNA reads TGTGCCAGCAGCCCCAGGGTTACCGGGGAGCTGTTTTTT.

The V and J genes are TRBV7-9 and TRBJ1-1; weak D call: TRBD1 (5 bases). The V and J ends lost 4 bases and 7 bases respectively, with 22 bases between them. From germline, CDR1 is SEHNR and CDR2 FQNEAQ (reference sequence). This CDR3 is 16 amino acids long. Here the CDR3 DNA reads TGTGCCAGCAGCTCCACTTTGCCCACAAGGGGAATTGAAGCTTTCTTT. It yields the protein CASSSTLPTRGIEAFF.

This clonotype was seen only a few times. The chain uses TRBV30 and TRBJ2-1, with D maybe TRBD2 (5 bases). Deletions cut 3 bases from V and 2 bases from J, with 5 bases between. The CDR3 contains 12 residues. Germline lookup yields CDR1 GTSNPN and CDR2 SVGIG (reference sequence). The CDR3, as DNA: TGTGCCTGGAGGCGGGCCTACAATGAGCAGTTCTTC. Protein product: CAWRRAYNEQFF.

The chain is built from TRBV7-2 and TRBJ1-5; no firm D call. CDR1 SGHTA and CDR2 FQGNSA come from the germline V gene. Trimming took off 5 bases at V and 5 bases at J, with 10 bases between the two ends. CDR3 length: 13 residues. As DNA, the CDR3 is TGTGCCAGCAGCCGCGGGAGTCATCAGCCCCAGCATTTT. Amino acid sequence: CASSRGSHQPQHF.

This chain joins TRBV27 and TRBJ2-1, with 14 bases matching TRBD2. CDR1 is MNHEY and CDR2 is SMNVEV in the germline V gene (reference sequence). This CDR3 region has 18 residues. The trim removed 4 bases at V and 1 base at J, leaving 6 bases unmatched. The CDR3 coding sequence is TGTGCCAGCAGTTCCCGACTAGCGGGGGGGCCATCCTACAATGAGCAGTTCTTC. Its translation: CASSSRLAGGPSYNEQFF.

This clonotype was counted a few times. CDR3 bases: TGCAGCGTTTTGGAGGCCTCTAGCACAGATACGCAGTATTTT. It codes for CSVLEASSTDTQYF. The V and J genes are TRBV29-1 and TRBJ2-3; a weak D match, TRBD2 (5 bases). The CDR3 extends over 14 amino acids. Germline-derived CDR1 and CDR2 are SQVTM and ANQGSEA. The V and J ends lost 5 bases and 0 bases respectively, with 12 bases between them.

This chain links TRBV7-9 with TRBJ2-7, with D unresolved. Trimming left V 1 base short and J 6 bases short, with 7 bases between. The CDR3 runs 12 residues. Germline V gene sequence: CDR1 SEHNR, CDR2 FQNEAQ (reference sequence). CDR3 in amino acids: CASSLDLGEQYF. The CDR3 nucleotides read TGTGCCAGCAGCTTAGATCTCGGCGAGCAGTACTTC.

This clonotype has more than one count but fewer than ten. V usage is TRBV10-3 and J usage is TRBJ2-2, with TRBD2 identical over 8 bases. Germline V gene lookup returns CDR1 ENHRY and CDR2 SYGVKD. V shed 7 bases, J shed 2 bases, and the junction held 9 bases outside the gene matches. The CDR3 totals 16 residues. The CDR3 DNA follows: TGTGCCATCACCCAAGCGGGGGACGTAAACACCGGGGAGCTGTTTTTT. Translated, it gives CAITQAGDVNTGELFF.

The V and J genes are TRBV7-2 and TRBJ2-5; D not certain. This CDR3 contains 15 residues. Germline V gene data show CDR1 as SGHTA and CDR2 as FQGNSA. V was pared by 1 base and J by 5 bases, with 14 bases between. CDR3 in amino acids: CASSLDPNSAETQYF. CDR3 nucleotide sequence: TGTGCCAGCAGCTTAGATCCTAATAGTGCCGAGACCCAGTACTTC.

This clonotype was seen only a few times. The V call is TRBV24-1, the J call TRBJ2-5, with 9 bases that match TRBD1. Germline V gene data show CDR1 as KGHDR and CDR2 as SFDVKD. Trimming at V came to 3 bases and at J to 4 bases, leaving 5 bases not matched to a gene. The CDR3 runs to 15 residues. The CDR3 sequence: CATSDPRQGGETQYF. DNA of the CDR3: TGTGCCACCAGTGATCCTCGACAGGGGGGAGAGACCCAGTACTTC.

This clonotype was seen repeatedly, ten times or more. The rearrangement joins TRBV29-1 to TRBJ2-4; 7 bases are a match to TRBD1. Per germline, CDR1 SQVTM and CDR2 ANQGSEA. V was clipped by 1 base and J by 4 bases; unmatched bases: 1. This CDR3 is 13 amino acids long. CDR3 sequence (DNA): TGCAGCGTTGAAGGACAGGGAAAAAACATTCAGTACTTC. Translating gives CSVEGQGKNIQYF.

In its sample, this clonotype was seen a few times. The chain combines TRBV20-1 with TRBJ1-2; 8 bases line up with TRBD1. CDR3 size: 14 residues. CDR1 DFQATT and CDR2 SNEGSKA come from the germline V gene (reference sequence). V was pared by 6 bases and J by 7 bases, with 13 bases of the junction left unmatched. The CDR3 DNA follows: TGCAGTGCGGAGGGTGCAGGGGGCGGGTCTGGCTACACCTTC. It codes for CSAEGAGGGSGYTF.

A note on this clonotype: The junction and the germline gene differ at one end; a read error may be behind it. J is TRBJ2-5 and V is TRBV7-7, with D possibly TRBD2 on 5 matching bases. CDR1 SSHAT and CDR2 FNYEAQ come from the germline V gene (reference sequence). This CDR3 is 16 amino acids long. CDR3 nucleotides: TGTGCTAGCAGCTTAGGATTAGCGATCCGCCAAGAGACCCAGTACTTC. Encoded protein: CASSLGLAIRQETQYF.

The gene calls are TRBV20-1 and TRBJ1-5; D may be TRBD1 (5 bases). The CDR3 has 15 amino acids. Germline-derived CDR1 and CDR2 are DFQATT and SNEGSKA (reference sequence). V lost 3 bases and J lost 7, with 19 bases in between. The CDR3 nucleotides read TGCAGTGCTAGTCTGGGGGGAGGGGTCGGGCAGCCCCAGCATTTT. Residues: CSASLGGGVGQPQHF.

The genes are TRBV27 and TRBJ2-7, with TRBD1 identical over 9 bases. The CDR3 sequence is 16 residues long. After removal of 3 bases from V and 3 bases from J, the junction contained 9 bases not matched to a gene. The germline V gene encodes CDR1 MNHEY and CDR2 SMNVEV (reference sequence). CDR3 bases: TGTGCCAGCAGTTTCCCCGGGACAGGGCCGGGCTACGAGCAGTACTTC. Its translation: CASSFPGTGPGYEQYF.

The chain is built from TRBV20-1 and TRBJ2-3; 7 bases agree with TRBD2. This CDR3 region has 12 residues. Germline CDR1 and CDR2: DFQATT and SNEGSKA (reference sequence). This CDR3 reads CSSAGHTDTQYF. In nucleotides, the CDR3 is TGCAGCTCAGCGGGGCACACAGATACGCAGTATTTT.

The rearrangement joins TRBV2 to TRBJ1-5; D gene ambiguous. Germline V CDR1 and CDR2: SNHLY, FYNNEI. V was pared by 4 bases and J by 5 bases, with 12 bases between. The CDR3 runs to 14 residues. In DNA form, the CDR3 reads TGTGCCAGCAGTGCTGCGACCATATATCAGCCCCAGCATTTT. Its protein product is CASSAATIYQPQHF.

The chain recombines TRBV10-3 with TRBJ2-7; D gene unclear. The germline V and J ends were trimmed by 0 bases and 2 bases, with 8 bases remaining between them. The CDR3 runs to 14 residues. The germline V gene encodes CDR1 ENHRY and CDR2 SYGVKD. The CDR3 sequence: CAISESQEAYEQYF. The CDR3 bases are TGTGCCATCAGTGAGTCGCAGGAAGCCTACGAGCAGTACTTC.

A few counts support this clonotype. The rearrangement links TRBV7-9 to TRBJ1-1; weak D call: TRBD1 (6 bases). Trimming shortened V by 4 bases and J by 8 bases, and 14 bases separated the two germline ends. Germline V CDR1 and CDR2: SEHNR, FQNEAQ (reference sequence). This CDR3 is built from 13 residues. CDR3: CASSSQQGTEAFF. As DNA, the CDR3 is TGTGCCAGCAGCTCACAACAGGGTACGGAAGCTTTCTTT.